The source of this TCR beta chain is a study of T-cell reconstitution after alpha-beta-depleted transplantation in children. Whole-study results and caveats: Several hundred expanded graft clones reportedly supplied alpha-beta T cells about two months after transplant. Diversity of TCRbeta at day 60 was high in some patients, arising from surviving recipient T cells and thymic progenitors.

Of note for this clonotype: Its antigen is still unknown.

Trimming cost V 0 bases and J 6 bases; bases outside gene matches: 6. Per the germline V gene, CDR1 is SGHNT and CDR2 is YYREEE (reference sequence). The CDR3 consists of 15 residues. Molecular barcoding with unique molecular identifiers was used for the TCRbeta library. TCRdb ran MiXCR on the PCR reads and lists one entry per CDR3 protein. This table has 610,000 or so distinct CDR3 sequences, over 25% appearing once. The receptor comes from a boy less than two years old with Wiskott-Aldrich syndrome, due to receive a stem cell transplant. The sequenced sample was PBMCs, obtained before TCRalphabeta/CD19-depleted stem cell transplant. The chain couples TRBV5-4 to TRBJ2-3; 8 nucleotides align to TRBD2. CDR3 coding DNA: TGTGCCAGCAGCTTGGAGGGCGGGAGGCCGGATACGCAGTATTTT. It is translated as CASSLEGGRPDTQYF.